One TCR beta chain is described in this entry. With 5 bases clipped from V and 0 bases from J, the junction kept 9 bases outside the gene matches. The CDR3 length is 18 residues. The V gene's germline CDR1 is DFQATT and CDR2 SNEGSKA (reference sequence). The repertoire was sequenced with immunoSEQ multiplex PCR; TCRdb's copy has only in-frame clones and lacks some. The sample holds approximately 70,000 clones; about four fifths are singletons and the top ten take roughly 5%. The sample is drawn from a study of blood T cell repertoires in COVID-19. The receptor was derived from a woman aged 80 or over with active or convalescent COVID-19. Source material: peripheral blood. The V and J genes are TRBV20-1 and TRBJ2-3; 15 nucleotides line up with TRBD2. The DNA for the CDR3 is TGCAGTGCTCGTGGACTAGCGGGAGGGCCTGGAAGCACAGATACGCAGTATTTT. This translates into CSARGLAGGPGSTDTQYF.